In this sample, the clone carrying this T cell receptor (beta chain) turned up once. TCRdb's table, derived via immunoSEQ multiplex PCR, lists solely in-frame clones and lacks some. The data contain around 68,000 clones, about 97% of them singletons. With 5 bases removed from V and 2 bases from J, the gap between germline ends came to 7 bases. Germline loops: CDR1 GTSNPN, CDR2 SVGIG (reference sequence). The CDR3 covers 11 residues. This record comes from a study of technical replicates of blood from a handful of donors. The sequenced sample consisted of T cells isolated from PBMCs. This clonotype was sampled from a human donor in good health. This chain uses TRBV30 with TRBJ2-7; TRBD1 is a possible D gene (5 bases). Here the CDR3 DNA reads TGTGCCTGGGGGGCGCCCTACGAGCAGTACTTC. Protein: CAWGAPYEQYF.